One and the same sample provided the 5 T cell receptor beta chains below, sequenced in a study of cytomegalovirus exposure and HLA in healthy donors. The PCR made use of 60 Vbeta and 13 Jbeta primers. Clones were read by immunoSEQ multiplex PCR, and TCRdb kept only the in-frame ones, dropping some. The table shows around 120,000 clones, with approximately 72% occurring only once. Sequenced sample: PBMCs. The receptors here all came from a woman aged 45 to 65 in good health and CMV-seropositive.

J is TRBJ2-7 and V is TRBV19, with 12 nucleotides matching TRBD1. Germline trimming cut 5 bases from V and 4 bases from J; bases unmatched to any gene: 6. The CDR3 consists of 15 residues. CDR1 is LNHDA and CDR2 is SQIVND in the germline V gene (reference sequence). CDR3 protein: CASSARDRGLYEQYF. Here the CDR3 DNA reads TGTGCCAGTAGTGCCCGGGACAGGGGGCTTTACGAGCAGTACTTC.

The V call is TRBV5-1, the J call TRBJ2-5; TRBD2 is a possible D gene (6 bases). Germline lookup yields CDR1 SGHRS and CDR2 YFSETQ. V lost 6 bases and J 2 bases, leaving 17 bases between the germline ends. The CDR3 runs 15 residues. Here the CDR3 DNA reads TGCGCCAGCAAGTACGGCGGGACTGGACAAGAGACCCAGTACTTC. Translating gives CASKYGGTGQETQYF.

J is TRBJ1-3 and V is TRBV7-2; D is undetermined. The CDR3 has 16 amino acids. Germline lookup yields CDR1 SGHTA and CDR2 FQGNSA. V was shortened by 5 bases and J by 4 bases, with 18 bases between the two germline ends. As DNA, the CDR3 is TGTGCCAGCAGCCAACAACAACTAGCCCTGGGAAACACCATATATTTT. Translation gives CASSQQQLALGNTIYF.

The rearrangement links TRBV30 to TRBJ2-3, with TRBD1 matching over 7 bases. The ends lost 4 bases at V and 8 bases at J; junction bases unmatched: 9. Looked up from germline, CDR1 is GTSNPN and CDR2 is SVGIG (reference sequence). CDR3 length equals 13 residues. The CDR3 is CAWNQQGLGTQYF. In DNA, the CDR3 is TGTGCCTGGAATCAACAGGGGTTAGGTACGCAGTATTTT.

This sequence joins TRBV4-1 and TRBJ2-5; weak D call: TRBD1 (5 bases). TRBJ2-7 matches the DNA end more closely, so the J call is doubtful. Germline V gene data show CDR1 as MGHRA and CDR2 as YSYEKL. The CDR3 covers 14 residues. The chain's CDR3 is CASSQDLSRAEQYF. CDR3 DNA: TGCGCCAGCAGCCAAGATTTATCCAGGGCCGAGCAGTACTTC.